This TCR beta chain was sequenced for a study of cytomegalovirus exposure and HLA in healthy donors. V was clipped by 5 bases and J by 3 bases; unmatched bases: 3. CDR3 length: 14 residues. The germline gives CDR1 PRHDT, CDR2 FYEKMQ (reference sequence). The PCR used 60 Vbeta and 13 Jbeta primers. Clones were sequenced by immunoSEQ multiplex PCR, and TCRdb holds only the in-frame ones, with some missing. The top ten clones hold 2.2% of a sample with some 140,000 clones, approximately 80% of them seen once. Sequencing used PBMCs. The V call is TRBV13, the J call TRBJ1-2, with 10 bases identical to TRBD1. The receptor's source is a man between 25 and 39 years old in good health and CMV-seronegative. This CDR3 is CASSRGQGDYGYTF. The CDR3 DNA reads as TGTGCCAGCAGCCGTGGACAGGGGGACTATGGCTACACCTTC.